The rows below give T cell receptor beta chains drawn from one sample of a study of blood T cell repertoires in COVID-19. Assay used: immunoSEQ multiplex PCR; TCRdb lists only in-frame clones, some missing. The data hold around 250,000 clones, with 84% observed a single time. Input material: peripheral blood. These receptors originate from a woman aged 40 to 50 who had recovered from COVID-19. The CDR3 runs from the conserved cysteine through the conserved F or W. A D gene is named only where the DNA matches it firmly. For some rows the clone size is stated as once, few or many, or as a class when expanded; others skip it.

TRBV4-2	TRBJ2-6	-	13	-	CASSLLGANVLTF	TGTGCCAGCAGCCTCTTAGGGGCCAACGTCCTGACTTTC
TRBV4-1	TRBJ1-1	few	14	-	CASSHSSEGPEAFF	TGCGCCAGCAGCCATTCCAGCGAGGGTCCCGAAGCTTTCTTT
TRBV6-5	TRBJ2-1	-	14	TRBD1	CASRAGGSYNEQFF	TGTGCCAGCAGGGCAGGGGGTTCCTACAATGAGCAGTTCTTC
TRBV30	TRBJ2-5	-	15	TRBD1	CASEGGRGFSETQYF	TGTGCTTCCGAGGGCGGCAGGGGGTTCTCCGAGACCCAGTACTTC
TRBV30	TRBJ1-3	-	16	TRBD1	CAWSENRGVSGNTIYF	TGTGCCTGGAGTGAGAACAGGGGGGTTTCTGGAAACACCATATATTTT
TRBV7-2	TRBJ2-1	-	14	TRBD2	CASSLFERGNEQFF	TGTGCCAGCAGCTTATTTGAGCGGGGTAATGAGCAGTTCTTC
TRBV5-1	TRBJ1-4	-	14	-	CASSLRQAGEKLFF	TGCGCCAGCAGCTTGAGGCAGGCAGGTGAAAAACTGTTTTTT
TRBV28	TRBJ1-2	-	12	TRBD1	CASSDQGARYTF	TGTGCCAGCAGTGACCAGGGGGCGCGCTACACCTTC
TRBV6-6	TRBJ1-2	-	14	TRBD1	CASSYGGTGVGYTF	TGTGCCAGCAGTTACGGAGGGACAGGGGTCGGCTACACCTTC
TRBV7-9	TRBJ2-7	-	14	-	CASSSSGSRGEQYF	TGTGCCAGCAGCTCCTCAGGGTCTAGGGGGGAGCAGTACTTC
TRBV5-1	TRBJ2-7	-	15	-	CASSTGRPNTYEQYF	TGCGCCAGCAGCACCGGGAGACCAAACACCTACGAGCAGTACTTC
TRBV15	TRBJ2-1	-	15	-	CATSRTFPGGNEQFF	TGTGCCACCAGCAGAACCTTCCCCGGGGGCAATGAGCAGTTCTTC
TRBV15	TRBJ1-3	-	18	TRBD1	CATSRGAGGAWAGNTIYF	TGTGCCACCAGCAGAGGTGCAGGGGGCGCGTGGGCTGGAAACACCATATATTTT
TRBV5-1	TRBJ1-1	-	12	TRBD1	CASSSGQGQAFF	TGCGCCAGCAGCTCCGGACAGGGTCAAGCTTTCTTT
TRBV25-1	TRBJ1-2	once	15	-	CASSEYFEGSYGYTF	TGTGCCAGCAGTGAATATTTTGAGGGAAGCTATGGCTACACCTTC
TRBV2	TRBJ1-3	once	15	-	CASSEGQRSGNTIYF	TGTGCCAGCAGTGAAGGCCAGCGCTCTGGAAACACCATATATTTT
TRBV29-1	TRBJ1-5	-	14	TRBD1	CSVVLEGARQPQHF	TGCAGCGTTGTTTTGGAGGGGGCTCGGCAGCCCCAGCATTTT
TRBV7-2	TRBJ1-1	few	15	-	CASTQGYSSGTEAFF	TGTGCCAGCACCCAGGGGTACAGTTCAGGGACTGAAGCTTTCTTT
TRBV5-4	TRBJ1-6	-	15	-	CASSQVGGLNSPLHF	TGTGCCAGCAGCCAAGTCGGGGGTCTGAATTCACCCCTCCACTTT
TRBV5-1	TRBJ2-7	-	11	-	CASSSRGEQYF	TGCGCCAGCAGCTCCCGCGGCGAGCAGTACTTC
TRBV19	TRBJ2-7	-	11	-	CASSFLDEQYF	TGTGCCAGTAGCTTCCTAGACGAGCAGTACTTC
TRBV5-6	TRBJ1-3	-	15	-	CASSRGLSSGNTIYF	TGTGCCAGCAGCAGGGGACTGAGCTCTGGAAACACCATATATTTT
TRBV27	TRBJ1-6	-	18	TRBD1	CASRDGQGASKDNSPLHF	TGTGCCAGCAGGGATGGACAGGGGGCGAGTAAAGATAATTCACCCCTCCACTTT
TRBV5-1	TRBJ2-7	-	12	-	CASIRGSYEQYF	TGCGCCAGCATTCGGGGCTCCTACGAGCAGTACTTC
TRBV28	TRBJ1-3	-	17	-	CASSLSVDGSSGNTIYF	TGTGCCAGCAGTTTATCGGTAGACGGGTCCTCTGGAAACACCATATATTTT
TRBV6-1	TRBJ1-6	-	13	TRBD1	CASSDDRGAPLHF	TGTGCCAGCAGTGATGACAGGGGAGCACCCCTCCACTTT
TRBV7-9	TRBJ2-5	-	14	-	CASSLGEVQETQYF	TGTGCCAGCAGCTTAGGGGAGGTCCAAGAGACCCAGTACTTC
TRBV5-1	TRBJ2-3	once	13	-	CASSGQGTDTQYF	TGCGCCAGCAGTGGACAAGGCACAGATACGCAGTATTTT
TRBV28	TRBJ1-1	-	12	-	CASSLLRSEAFF	TGTGCCAGCAGTTTATTGCGGTCGGAAGCTTTCTTT
TRBV7-6	TRBJ2-2	-	17	-	CASSRGGLRGNTGELFF	TGTGCCAGCAGCCGCGGCGGACTCCGAGGAAACACCGGGGAGCTGTTTTTT
TRBV9	TRBJ2-7	-	18	-	CASSAEGPEGRSHYEQYF	TGTGCCAGCAGCGCAGAGGGGCCGGAGGGCCGGAGCCATTACGAGCAGTACTTC
TRBV24-1	TRBJ1-5	-	12	-	CATNRAGQPQHF	TGTGCCACCAATCGAGCGGGTCAGCCCCAGCATTTT
TRBV23-1	TRBJ1-5	-	14	-	CASPFHFLVQPQHF	TGCGCCAGCCCGTTTCATTTCTTAGTTCAGCCCCAGCATTTT
TRBV7-6	TRBJ2-2	-	17	-	CASSLVGGSGNTGELFF	TGTGCCAGCAGCTTAGTTGGGGGCTCCGGGAACACCGGGGAGCTGTTTTTT